The 20 T cell receptor beta chains below come from one sample, sequenced in a study of breast tumors, draining lymph nodes, adjacent tissues. Axillary draining lymph nodes of breast cancer patients supplied the node samples. MiXCR, run by TCRdb on the multiplex PCR reads, gives a single entry per CDR3 protein. The table has roughly 100,000 distinct CDR3 sequences, about 29% seen once. The sequencing input was axillary lymph node tissue. The receptors were sampled from a female donor with breast cancer. Some clones in this sample may be carry-over from other donors' samples.

In this sample, this clonotype turned up a few times. Just one base apart from a much larger clone, this may be a read error. The chain employs TRBV11-2 and TRBJ2-5; 8 bases match TRBD2. Trimming at V came to 2 bases and at J to 3 bases, leaving 5 bases not matched to a gene. CDR1 and CDR2 (germline): SGHAT, FQNNGV. The CDR3 has 15 amino acids. CDR3 DNA: TGTGCCAGCAGCTTATTCGGGGGGGCGAAAGAGACCCAGTACTTC. Translation gives CASSLFGGAKETQYF.

This clonotype was found many times. This chain joins TRBV20-1 and TRBJ1-2; 9 positions agree with TRBD1. CDR1 DFQATT and CDR2 SNEGSKA come from the germline V gene (reference sequence). Unmatched junction bases numbered 13, after V lost 7 bases and J lost 4 bases. The CDR3 extends over 15 amino acids. The CDR3 DNA sequence: TGCAGTGGGTCCACAGGGGGCGCTTTTGGCTATGGCTACACCTTC. It yields the protein CSGSTGGAFGYGYTF.

This clonotype came up many times. V gene TRBV28 combines with J gene TRBJ2-1, with 10 bases matching TRBD1. CDR1 is MDHEN and CDR2 is SYDVKM in the germline V gene. The CDR3 runs to 15 residues. After removal of 4 bases from V and 4 bases from J, the junction contained 4 bases not matched to a gene. As DNA, the CDR3 is TGTGCCAGCAGTTCCGGGACAGGGGATTACAATGAGCAGTTCTTC. Translated: CASSSGTGDYNEQFF.

The count of this clonotype is one. J is TRBJ2-7 and V is TRBV2; 7 bases line up with TRBD1. Looked up from germline, CDR1 is SNHLY and CDR2 is FYNNEI. The junction had 6 bases not matched to a gene; V was cut back by 1 base and J by 6 bases. CDR3 length: 14 residues. The CDR3 reads CASSEGTGAGEQYF. CDR3 DNA sequence: TGTGCCAGCAGTGAAGGGACAGGAGCTGGCGAGCAGTACTTC.

This clonotype showed up many times. V and J are TRBV20-1 and TRBJ1-2, with 8 nucleotides matching TRBD1. This CDR3 region has 15 residues. The germline CDR1 and CDR2 sequences are DFQATT and SNEGSKA (reference sequence). V was pared by 3 bases and J by 8 bases, with 14 bases of the junction left unmatched. CDR3 in amino acids: CSASLEHGQGAGYTF. The CDR3 nucleotides are TGCAGTGCTAGTTTGGAGCATGGACAGGGAGCCGGCTACACCTTC.

The sample holds one count of this clonotype. Its ends do not fully match the called genes, so a read error is possible. V gene TRBV2 combines with J gene TRBJ1-5, with D tentatively TRBD1 (6 bases). Germline CDR1 and CDR2: SNHLY and FYNNEI. CDR3 length equals 15 residues. CDR3 residues: CASRADSLGNQPQHF. The CDR3 coding sequence is TGTGCCAGCAGGGCGGACAGTCTGGGCAATCAGCCTCAGCATTTT.

Points on this clonotype: The junction shows a germline mismatch at one end, possibly a read error. The chain recombines TRBV20-1 with TRBJ2-6; D tentatively reads TRBD1 or TRBD2 (5 bases each). This CDR3 has 12 amino acids. CDR1 DFQATT and CDR2 SNEGSKA come from the germline V gene (reference sequence). The CDR3 DNA sequence: TGCAGTCCTGAAGGGGTAACGTGGACTGAAGCTTTC. It codes for CSPEGVTWTEAF.

This clonotype occurred many times. This sequence joins TRBV6-5 and TRBJ1-2; D possibly corresponds to TRBD1 (6 bases). There are 13 residues in the CDR3. V dropped 8 bases and J dropped 0 bases, with 10 bases sitting between them. From germline, CDR1 is MNHEY and CDR2 SVGAGI. The CDR3 is CASQDRANYGYTF. As DNA, the CDR3 is TGTGCCAGCCAGGACAGAGCTAACTATGGCTACACCTTC.

The genes are TRBV5-1 and TRBJ2-5, with a weak D call TRBD2 (6 bases). Trimming left V 4 bases short and J 2 bases short, with 18 bases between. Germline V CDR1 and CDR2: SGHRS, YFSETQ. There are 16 residues in the CDR3. Here the CDR3 DNA reads TGCGCCAGCAGCCTCGGAGAGGGTAGCGGACAAGAGACCCAGTACTTC. Protein product: CASSLGEGSGQETQYF.

This clonotype has a count of ten or more. V and J are TRBV15 and TRBJ2-3; 8 positions match TRBD2. The germline V gene encodes CDR1 LNHNV and CDR2 YYDKDF (reference sequence). The length of the CDR3 is 15 residues. The V gene end was trimmed by 1 base and the J gene end by 2 bases; junction bases not matched to a gene: 2. The CDR3 spells CATSRGGRNTDTQYF. CDR3 DNA: TGTGCCACCAGCAGAGGCGGGAGGAACACAGATACGCAGTATTTT.

This clonotype was picked up many times. CDR3 coding DNA: TGTGCCAGCAGTTTAATTGTCAGGGACACCGGGGAGCTGTTTTTT. It encodes CASSLIVRDTGELFF. This chain connects TRBV28 to TRBJ2-2; possible D gene TRBD1, 5 bases. Trimming pared 2 bases from V and 3 bases from J, leaving 10 bases between. The CDR3 runs 15 residues. Germline V gives CDR1 MDHEN, CDR2 SYDVKM. The full variable domain, in which reference TRBV28 and TRBJ2-2 provide the parts outside the CDR3, is DVKVTQSSRYLVKRTGEKVFLECVQDMDHENMFWYRQDPGLGLRLIYFSYDVKMKEKGDIPEGYSVSREKKERFSLILESASTNQTSMYLCASSLIVRDTGELFFGEGSRLTVL.

This clonotype was seen repeatedly, ten times or more. The CDR3 region has the DNA TGTGCCAGCAGCCTCCAACTAGCGGGGTCAGATACGCAGTATTTT. As protein: CASSLQLAGSDTQYF. The rearrangement uses TRBV4-2 and TRBJ2-3, with TRBD2 identical over 10 bases. V was clipped by 4 bases and J by 4 bases; unmatched bases: 5. This CDR3 is built from 15 residues. Germline V gene data show CDR1 as LGHNA and CDR2 as YNFKEQ.

The V call is TRBV4-1, the J call TRBJ1-3; possible D gene TRBD1, 5 bases. There are 18 residues in the CDR3. Looked up from germline, CDR1 is MGHRA and CDR2 is YSYEKL. V was clipped by 1 base and J by 0 bases, with 16 bases between them. CDR3 region: CASSQGRGRANSGNTIYF. CDR3 DNA sequence: TGCGCCAGCAGCCAAGGTCGGGGCAGGGCTAACTCTGGAAACACCATATATTTT.

This clonotype appeared many times. The chain links TRBV7-2 to TRBJ2-1, with D unresolved. V gave up 6 bases and J gave up 5 bases, with 11 bases separating them. Germline values: CDR1 SGHTA, CDR2 FQGNSA. The CDR3 has 13 residues. The CDR3 protein is CASRRVANNEQFF. CDR3 in DNA: TGTGCCAGCAGGCGTGTCGCCAACAATGAGCAGTTCTTC. The full variable domain, its missing parts supplied by reference TRBV7-2 and TRBJ2-1, is GAGVSQSPSNKVTEKGKDVELRCDPISGHTALYWYRQSLGQGLEFLIYFQGNSAPDKSGLPSDRFSAERTGGSVSTLTIQRTQQEDSAVYLCASRRVANNEQFFGPGTRLTVL.

This clonotype appeared many times. The V and J genes are TRBV3-1 and TRBJ2-3; 8 bases match TRBD2. Looked up from germline, CDR1 is LGHDT and CDR2 is YNNKEL (reference sequence). The CDR3 is made up of 13 amino acids. Trimming removed 5 bases from V and 6 bases from J; junction bases left unmatched: 4. The CDR3 loop reads CASSFSGVDTQYF. CDR3 coding DNA: TGTGCCAGCAGCTTTAGCGGGGTGGATACGCAGTATTTT.

The chain couples TRBV15 to TRBJ2-6, with no clear D. This CDR3 comprises 14 residues. V gave up 1 base and J gave up 4 bases, with 5 bases separating them. Germline V CDR1 and CDR2: LNHNV, YYDKDF (reference sequence). CDR3 region: CATSRASGANVLTF. Here the CDR3 DNA reads TGTGCCACCAGCAGAGCATCGGGGGCCAACGTCCTGACTTTC.

In its sample, this clonotype was seen a few times. The chain uses TRBV13 and TRBJ2-1; 11 bases match TRBD1. Trimming removed 4 bases from V and 7 bases from J; junction bases left unmatched: 18. CDR1 is PRHDT and CDR2 is FYEKMQ in the germline V gene (reference sequence). The CDR3 is 19 residues long. The CDR3 bases are TGTGCCAGCAGCTCCCCCGCCCAAACCGGGACAGGGGGATTAAATGAGCAGTTCTTC. Amino acid sequence: CASSSPAQTGTGGLNEQFF.

This clonotype was detected ten times or more. The V and J genes are TRBV29-1 and TRBJ2-7; D ambiguous. The CDR3 totals 10 residues. CDR1 is SQVTM and CDR2 is ANQGSEA in the germline V gene. V gave up 4 bases and J gave up 3 bases, with 4 bases separating them. The CDR3 spells CSVVDYEQYF. In DNA, the CDR3 is TGCAGCGTTGTAGACTACGAGCAGTACTTC.

This clonotype was seen many times. This sequence joins TRBV12-3 or TRBV12-4 and TRBJ2-1, with a possible D match to TRBD2 (5 bases). V gave up 4 bases and J gave up 8 bases, with 15 bases separating them. The CDR3 has 14 amino acids. The CDR3 spells CASSSRARLDEQFF. CDR3 bases: TGTGCCAGCAGTTCGCGGGCCCGGCTCGATGAGCAGTTCTTC.

As to this clonotype: This may stem from a read error, because a much larger clone lies one nucleotide away. This chain links TRBV7-7 with TRBJ2-2, with 9 bases fitting TRBD1. The V gene's germline CDR1 is SSHAT and CDR2 FNYEAQ (reference sequence). There are 15 residues in the CDR3. Here the CDR3 DNA reads TGTGCTAGCAGCTTAGTGGACAGGGGAGCCGGGGAGCTGCTTTTT. It specifies CASSLVDRGAGELLF.